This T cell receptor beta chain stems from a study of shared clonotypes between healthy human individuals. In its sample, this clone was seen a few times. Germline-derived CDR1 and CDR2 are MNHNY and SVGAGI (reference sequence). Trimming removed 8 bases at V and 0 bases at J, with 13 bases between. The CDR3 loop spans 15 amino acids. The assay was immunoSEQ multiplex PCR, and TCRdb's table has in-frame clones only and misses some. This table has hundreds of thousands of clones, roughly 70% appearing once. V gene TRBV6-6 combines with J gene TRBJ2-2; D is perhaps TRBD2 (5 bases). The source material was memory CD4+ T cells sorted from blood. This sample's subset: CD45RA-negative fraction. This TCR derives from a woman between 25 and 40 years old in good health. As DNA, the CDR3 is TGTGCCAGCGGCAAGACTAACCCGAACACCGGGGAGCTGTTTTTT. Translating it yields CASGKTNPNTGELFF.